What follows are 12 T cell receptor beta chains derived from one specimen sequenced in a study of T cell changes during pregnancy in multiple sclerosis. Produced via immunoSEQ multiplex PCR; TCRdb's table is partial and in-frame only. The data contain about 100,000 clones, 92% of them singletons. Sequenced material: peripheral blood, taken after pregnancy. The origin of the receptors is a female donor with multiple sclerosis, enrolled in a pregnancy study.

This chain joins TRBV5-6 and TRBJ1-2; possible D gene TRBD1, 5 bases. CDR1 SGHDT and CDR2 YYEEEE come from the germline V gene. The CDR3 runs 13 residues. The V and J ends lost 4 bases and 8 bases respectively, with 15 bases between them. The CDR3 nucleotides read TGTGCCAGCAGCGGAACGGGGGAGCGCGGCTACACCTTC. Encoded protein: CASSGTGERGYTF.

V and J are TRBV7-9 and TRBJ2-2, with 8 bases matching TRBD2. V lost 2 bases and J lost 4; bases outside the gene matches: 3. This CDR3 comprises 15 residues. Germline CDR1 reads SEHNR; CDR2 reads FQNEAQ (reference sequence). The CDR3 DNA follows: TGTGCCAGCAGCTTAAAACGGGAGGGCACCGGGGAGCTGTTTTTT. Its protein product is CASSLKREGTGELFF.

The rearrangement joins TRBV10-3 to TRBJ2-7; D may be TRBD1 (6 bases). The CDR3 runs 14 residues. Trimming cost V 5 bases and J 3 bases, with 14 bases left between them. Germline lookup yields CDR1 ENHRY and CDR2 SYGVKD. CDR3 nucleotide sequence: TGTGCCATCAGTCAAACAGGGAACTTCTACGAGCAGTACTTC. Protein sequence: CAISQTGNFYEQYF.

The chain has TRBV19 and TRBJ2-2, with 8 bases fitting TRBD2. This CDR3 is built from 16 residues. The V segment lost 6 bases and the J segment 6 bases; nucleotides outside the gene matches: 12. Germline V gives CDR1 LNHDA, CDR2 SQIVND (reference sequence). CDR3 sequence: CASSKMSSSGAGELFF. In DNA form, the CDR3 reads TGTGCCAGTAGCAAGATGAGTAGTAGCGGGGCCGGGGAGCTGTTTTTT.

V gene TRBV19 combines with J gene TRBJ1-1; D unclear. Germline loops: CDR1 LNHDA, CDR2 SQIVND (reference sequence). The CDR3 length is 14 residues. The germline V and J ends were trimmed by 2 bases and 0 bases, with 7 bases remaining between them. As DNA, the CDR3 is TGTGCCAGTAGTATACTCGCTATGAACACTGAAGCTTTCTTT. Protein product: CASSILAMNTEAFF.

The sample holds one count of this clone. The CDR3 bases are TGTGCCTGGAGTTCCGGGACAGGGGTAGGAGAGACCCAGTACTTC. Translated, it gives CAWSSGTGVGETQYF. The chain recombines TRBV30 with TRBJ2-5; 10 bases agree with TRBD1. The CDR3 is 15 amino acids. Germline V gene sequence: CDR1 GTSNPN, CDR2 SVGIG (reference sequence). V shed 2 bases, J shed 4 bases, and the junction held 7 bases outside the gene matches.

The chain employs TRBV18 and TRBJ1-1, with 11 bases matching TRBD1. The length of the CDR3 is 17 residues. Germline loops: CDR1 KGHSH, CDR2 LQKENI. After removal of 2 bases from V and 1 base from J, the junction contained 6 bases not matched to a gene. The CDR3 bases are TGTGCCAGCTCACCAAGGACAGGGGGCGACCCGAACACTGAAGCTTTCTTT. Amino acid sequence: CASSPRTGGDPNTEAFF.

The CDR3 is CASSYSGTITGELFF. The DNA of the CDR3 is TGTGCCAGCAGTTATAGCGGGACTATCACCGGGGAGCTGTTTTTT. V and J are TRBV28 and TRBJ2-2; 8 bases align to TRBD2. The ends lost 4 bases at V and 4 bases at J; junction bases unmatched: 5. Germline CDR1 and CDR2: MDHEN and SYDVKM. CDR3 length: 15 amino acids. Full variable domain (remainder filled in from reference TRBV28 and TRBJ2-2): DVKVTQSSRYLVKRTGEKVFLECVQDMDHENMFWYRQDPGLGLRLIYFSYDVKMKEKGDIPEGYSVSREKKERFSLILESASTNQTSMYLCASSYSGTITGELFFGEGSRLTVL.

The CDR3 region has the DNA TGTGCCAGCAGCGGGAAAAGCGGGAGAGGATCTCGGAATGAGCAGTTCTTC. Its protein is CASSGKSGRGSRNEQFF. The genes are TRBV28 and TRBJ2-1; 8 nucleotides line up with TRBD2. The V and J ends lost 6 bases and 7 bases, in that order; junction bases with no gene match: 17. The length of the CDR3 is 17 residues. CDR1 and CDR2 from the germline V gene are MDHEN and SYDVKM.

The V gene is TRBV10-3, the J gene TRBJ1-2; TRBD1 is a possible D gene (5 bases). The V gene lost 2 bases and the J gene lost 5 bases, with 9 bases spanning the gap. The CDR3 has 13 residues. Germline CDR1 ENHRY, CDR2 SYGVKD. CDR3 in DNA: TGTGCCATCAGTGAGCCACAGGATTATGGCTACACCTTC. It translates to CAISEPQDYGYTF.

This clone occurred a few times. The CDR3 DNA sequence: TGCGCCAGCAGCCCCCGGGCTAGCGGGAGTAACGAGCAGTTCTTC. Its protein is CASSPRASGSNEQFF. This rearrangement joins TRBV5-1 to TRBJ2-1; 10 positions agree with TRBD2. Per germline, CDR1 SGHRS and CDR2 YFSETQ. The CDR3 runs 15 residues. J was trimmed by 10 bases and V by 4 bases; bases with no gene match: 11.

The chain is built from TRBV19 and TRBJ1-3; D possibly corresponds to TRBD1 (5 bases). Trimming stripped 5 bases from V and 0 bases from J, with 11 bases between. Per germline, CDR1 LNHDA and CDR2 SQIVND (reference sequence). The CDR3 is 15 residues long. The CDR3 DNA is TGTGCCAGTAGTCCTATAGACAGCTCTGGAAACACCATATATTTT. Translating it yields CASSPIDSSGNTIYF. The full variable domain, rest sourced from reference TRBV19 and TRBJ1-3, is DGGITQSPKYLFRKEGQNVTLSCEQNLNHDAMYWYRQDPGQGLRLIYYSQIVNDFQKGDIAEGYSVSREKKESFPLTVTSAQKNPTAFYLCASSPIDSSGNTIYFGEGSWLTVV.